These 12 T cell receptor beta chains share one sample of origin, sequenced in a study of blood T cell repertoires in COVID-19. Some clones are missing from TCRdb's copy, which holds only in-frame ones; the method was immunoSEQ multiplex PCR. The sample contains 200,000 to 250,000 clones, 80% to 90% of which appear only once. Sequencing input: PBMCs or T cells enriched from blood (not recorded which). These receptors were collected from a woman younger than 45 with acute COVID-19.

This chain connects TRBV7-2 to TRBJ1-4, with a weak D call TRBD1 (6 bases). The germline CDR1 and CDR2 sequences are SGHTA and FQGNSA. The CDR3 is 15 amino acids. The V end was cut by 5 bases, the J end by 5 bases, with 15 bases between. For the CDR3, the DNA is TGTGCCAGCAGCCCGAACAGGGAAGTGAATGAAAAACTGTTTTTT. Translated, it gives CASSPNREVNEKLFF.

The chain joins TRBV12-3 or TRBV12-4 to TRBJ1-2; unclear D gene. Trimming cost V 3 bases and J 5 bases, with 10 bases left between them. The CDR3 is 13 residues long. The CDR3 sequence: CASSLPRDYGYTF. CDR3 DNA sequence: TGTGCCAGCAGTTTGCCGAGGGATTATGGCTACACCTTC.

This clone was seen more than once but under ten times. V usage is TRBV5-1 and J usage is TRBJ1-1, with a weak D call TRBD1 (5 bases). The CDR3 extends over 15 amino acids. Trimming removed 4 bases from V and 4 bases from J, with 17 bases in between. Germline lookup yields CDR1 SGHRS and CDR2 YFSETQ. In nucleotides, the CDR3 is TGCGCCAGCAGCACCCGGGGGGATACACTCACTGAAGCTTTCTTT. Its protein is CASSTRGDTLTEAFF.

This chain links TRBV5-6 with TRBJ1-6; D ambiguous. The CDR3 is made up of 15 amino acids. Trimming cost V 2 bases and J 9 bases, with 15 bases left between them. The germline V gene encodes CDR1 SGHDT and CDR2 YYEEEE. This CDR3 reads CASSLRDTGRSPLHF. CDR3 DNA: TGTGCCAGCAGCTTACGAGACACCGGCCGTTCACCCCTCCACTTT. The variable domain in full, with the rest retrieved from reference TRBV5-6 and TRBJ1-6, is DAGVTQSPTHLIKTRGQQVTLRCSPKSGHDTVSWYQQALGQGPQFIFQYYEEEERQRGNFPDRFSGHQFPNYSSELNVNALLLGDSALYLCASSLRDTGRSPLHFGNGTRLTVT.

This clone was recorded only once. CDR3 DNA sequence: TGTGCCAGCAGCTTAGGAGCAGGGTGGGATACGCAGTATTTT. Translated: CASSLGAGWDTQYF. The chain employs TRBV7-8 and TRBJ2-3; possible D gene TRBD1, 5 bases. The V and J ends lost 1 base and 6 bases respectively, with 11 bases between them. Germline CDR1 reads SGHVS; CDR2 reads FQNEAQ. The CDR3 consists of 14 residues.

This clone was picked up a small number of times. J is TRBJ1-2 and V is TRBV12-3 or TRBV12-4, with a weak D call TRBD1 (5 bases). CDR3 size: 13 residues. With 8 bases removed from V and 0 bases from J, the gap between germline ends came to 10 bases. CDR3 sequence (DNA): TGTGCCAGCGGTGGACACACTAACTATGGCTACACCTTC. Translated: CASGGHTNYGYTF.

The CDR3 DNA follows: TGTGCCAGCAGTTGGGGGGGGGACAATGAGCAGTTCTTC. It specifies CASSWGGDNEQFF. This rearrangement joins TRBV6-2 or TRBV6-3 to TRBJ2-1; 7 nucleotides line up with TRBD2. The trim removed 4 bases at V and 5 bases at J, leaving 2 bases unmatched. The CDR3 contains 13 residues. CDR1 is MNHEY, CDR2 SVGEGT, per germline.

The chain employs TRBV12-3 or TRBV12-4 and TRBJ2-2; D is perhaps TRBD2 (5 bases). The CDR3 is 12 amino acids. Trimming removed 7 bases from V and 7 bases from J, with 10 bases in between. The CDR3 loop is CASTHRGGELFF. In DNA form, the CDR3 reads TGTGCCAGCACTCATCGGGGCGGGGAGCTGTTTTTT.

The sample holds a few counts of this clone. This chain uses TRBV7-9 with TRBJ1-4, with D possibly matching TRBD1 (6 bases). Germline CDR1 and CDR2: SEHNR and FQNEAQ (reference sequence). The CDR3 runs to 14 residues. V lost 3 bases, J lost 7 bases, and 12 bases lay in between. The CDR3 DNA follows: TGTGCCAGCAGCTTGGCTGGGGGCGGTGAAAAACTGTTTTTT. This codes for CASSLAGGGEKLFF.

The chain carries TRBV6-5 and TRBJ1-1; unclear D gene. The CDR3 extends over 12 amino acids. The V gene's germline CDR1 is MNHEY and CDR2 SVGAGI. Trimming removed 7 bases from V and 0 bases from J, with 6 bases in between. This CDR3 reads CASTRLNTEAFF. As DNA, the CDR3 is TGTGCCAGCACACGGTTGAACACTGAAGCTTTCTTT.

This rearrangement joins TRBV18 to TRBJ2-1; 7 nucleotides agree with TRBD2. V was clipped by 0 bases and J by 2 bases; unmatched bases: 7. Germline V gene data show CDR1 as KGHSH and CDR2 as LQKENI. CDR3 length equals 17 residues. In DNA, the CDR3 is TGTGCCAGCTCACCACCGGTCGGGGAGGGGACCTACAATGAGCAGTTCTTC. Protein: CASSPPVGEGTYNEQFF.

The J gene is TRBJ2-1, the V gene TRBV11-2; D ambiguous. CDR1 SGHAT and CDR2 FQNNGV come from the germline V gene. The CDR3 contains 13 residues. V shed 0 bases and J shed 4 bases, with 4 bases lying between them. CDR3 sequence reads: CASSLDLYNEQFF. The CDR3 DNA is TGTGCCAGCAGCTTAGATCTTTACAATGAGCAGTTCTTC.